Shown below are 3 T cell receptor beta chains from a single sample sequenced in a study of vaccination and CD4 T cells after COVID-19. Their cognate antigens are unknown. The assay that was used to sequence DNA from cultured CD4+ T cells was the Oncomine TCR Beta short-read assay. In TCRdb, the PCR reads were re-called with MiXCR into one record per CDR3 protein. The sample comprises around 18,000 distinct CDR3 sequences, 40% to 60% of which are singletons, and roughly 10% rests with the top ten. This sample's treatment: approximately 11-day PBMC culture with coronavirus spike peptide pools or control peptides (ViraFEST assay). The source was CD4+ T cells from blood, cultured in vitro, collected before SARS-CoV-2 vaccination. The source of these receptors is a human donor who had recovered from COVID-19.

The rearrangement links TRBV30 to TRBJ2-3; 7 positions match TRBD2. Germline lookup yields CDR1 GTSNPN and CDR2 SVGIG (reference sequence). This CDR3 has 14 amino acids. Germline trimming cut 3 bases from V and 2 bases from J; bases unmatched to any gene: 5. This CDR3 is CAWRGLAATDTQYF. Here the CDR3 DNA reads TGTGCCTGGAGGGGGCTAGCGGCCACAGATACGCAGTATTTT.

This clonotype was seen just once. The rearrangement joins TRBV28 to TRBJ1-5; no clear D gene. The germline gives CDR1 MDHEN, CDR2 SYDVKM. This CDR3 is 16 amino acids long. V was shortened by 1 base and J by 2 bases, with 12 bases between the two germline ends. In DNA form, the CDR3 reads TGTGCCAGCAGTTTATTAGCCGGAGCCCGCAATCAGCCCCAGCATTTT. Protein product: CASSLLAGARNQPQHF.

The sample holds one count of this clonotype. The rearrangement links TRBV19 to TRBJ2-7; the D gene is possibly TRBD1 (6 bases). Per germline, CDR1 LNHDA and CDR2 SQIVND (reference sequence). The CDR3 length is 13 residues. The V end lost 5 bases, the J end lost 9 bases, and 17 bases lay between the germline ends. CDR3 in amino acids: CASSPRTAEGQYF. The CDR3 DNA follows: TGTGCCAGTAGTCCTAGGACAGCCGAGGGGCAGTACTTC.